Each of the 30 T cell receptor beta chains below was sequenced from the same sample in a study of T cells and Merkel cell carcinoma outcomes. The method was immunoSEQ multiplex PCR; TCRdb's version includes in-frame clones alone and lacks a portion of them. The data hold some 16,000 clones, with roughly 79% observed a single time. The sequenced sample consisted of tumor tissue from Merkel cell carcinoma. The receptors were gathered from a human donor with Merkel cell carcinoma.

This clone was picked up a small number of times. J is TRBJ1-5 and V is TRBV12-2. TRBV12-2 is termed a pseudogene. This CDR3 spans 15 amino acids. The CDR3 region has the DNA TGTGCAAGTCGCTGGAGGGACCGCTGCAATCAGCCCCAGCATTTT. This codes for CASRWRDRCNQPQHF.

This rearrangement joins TRBV28 to TRBJ1-3, with a weak D call TRBD1 (5 bases). This CDR3 has 16 amino acids. V lost 3 bases, J lost 1 base, and 13 bases lay in between. CDR1 MDHEN and CDR2 SYDVKM come from the germline V gene. In nucleotides, the CDR3 is TGTGCCAGCAGTTTTGGGGGTCGGGCATCTGGAAACACCATATATTTT. Protein product: CASSFGGRASGNTIYF.

There are a few counts of this clone. The CDR3 spells CSGGTGGEKLFF. CDR3 DNA sequence: TGCAGCGGCGGGACAGGAGGTGAAAAACTGTTTTTT. The rearrangement joins TRBV29-1 to TRBJ1-4; 8 bases align to TRBD1. Germline assignment: CDR1 SQVTM and CDR2 ANQGSEA. V lost 7 bases and J lost 7; bases outside the gene matches: 5. The CDR3 length is 12 residues.

The rearrangement links TRBV6-8 to TRBJ1-3, with D perhaps matching TRBD1 (6 bases). V lost 6 bases to trimming and J lost 4 bases, with 13 bases between them. Per germline, CDR1 MNHGY and CDR2 SAAAGT. There are 14 residues in the CDR3. CDR3 residues: CASRWGLRGNTIYF. The CDR3, as DNA: TGTGCCAGCAGGTGGGGGCTTAGGGGAAACACCATATATTTT.

The chain links TRBV10-3 to TRBJ1-3; 7 bases are a match to TRBD1. The CDR3 spans 14 residues. CDR1 is ENHRY and CDR2 is SYGVKD in the germline V gene. Losses at the gene ends were 0 bases for V and 5 bases for J; bases not matched to a gene: 1. The chain's CDR3 is CAISESTGRNTIYF. Written as DNA, the CDR3 is TGTGCCATCAGTGAGTCGACAGGGAGAAACACCATATATTTT.

The gene calls are TRBV19 and TRBJ1-2; 8 nucleotides agree with TRBD1. After removal of 7 bases from V and 1 base from J, the junction contained 2 bases not matched to a gene. The CDR3 length is 13 residues. Germline V gene data show CDR1 as LNHDA and CDR2 as SQIVND (reference sequence). The CDR3, as DNA: TGTGCCAGTACGACAGGGGTTAACTATGGCTACACCTTC. Its protein is CASTTGVNYGYTF.

In this sample, this clone turned up a few times. The gene calls are TRBV19 and TRBJ2-1; 10 bases agree with TRBD2. Germline CDR1 reads LNHDA; CDR2 reads SQIVND (reference sequence). After removal of 5 bases from V and 7 bases from J, the junction contained 2 bases not matched to a gene. The CDR3 sequence is 13 residues long. The CDR3 is CASSWGLANEQFF. The CDR3 coding sequence is TGTGCCAGTAGTTGGGGACTAGCGAATGAGCAGTTCTTC.

CDR3 DNA: TGTGCCTGGAATCGACAGGGGACCCTAGGTACGCAGTATTTT. It is translated as CAWNRQGTLGTQYF. The chain combines TRBV30 with TRBJ2-3, with 8 bases fitting TRBD1. Germline CDR1 reads GTSNPN; CDR2 reads SVGIG (reference sequence). There are 14 residues in the CDR3. V dropped 4 bases and J dropped 8; count of bases not matched to a gene: 11. The variable domain in full, with the rest retrieved from reference TRBV30 and TRBJ2-3, is SQTIHQWPATLVQPVGSPLSLECTVEGTSNPNLYWYRQAAGRGLQLLFYSVGIGQISSEVPQNLSASRPQDRQFILSSKKLLLSDSGFYLCAWNRQGTLGTQYFGPGTRLTVL.

V is TRBV6-6 and J is TRBJ2-7; maybe TRBD2 (5 bases). V lost 5 bases to trimming and J lost 4 bases, with 18 bases between them. This CDR3 has 15 residues. CDR1 is MNHNY, CDR2 SVGAGI, per germline (reference sequence). The CDR3 here is CASSLQGLAGYEQYF. In DNA form, the CDR3 reads TGTGCCAGCAGTCTTCAAGGGCTAGCTGGGTACGAGCAGTACTTC.

This clone was counted only a few times. This rearrangement joins TRBV5-4 to TRBJ2-7, with 9 nucleotides matching TRBD2. This CDR3 is 14 amino acids long. V gave up 9 bases and J gave up 3 bases; unmatched junction bases: 10. CDR1 is SGHNT, CDR2 YYREEE, per germline (reference sequence). DNA of the CDR3: TGTGCCACAGCGGGAGGCAAACCAAACTACGAGCAGTACTTC. As protein: CATAGGKPNYEQYF.

This clone was detected once. The chain combines TRBV19 with TRBJ1-1, with D perhaps TRBD1 (6 bases). CDR3 length: 18 amino acids. The germline V and J ends were trimmed by 6 bases and 0 bases, with 23 bases remaining between them. From germline, CDR1 is LNHDA and CDR2 SQIVND (reference sequence). In nucleotides, the CDR3 is TGTGCCAGTAGAGTCTTAAGAGAGTCGGGACACTTGAACACTGAAGCTTTCTTT. As protein: CASRVLRESGHLNTEAFF.

This clone was picked up one time. The chain couples TRBV5-4 to TRBJ2-1; 10 bases match TRBD2. Germline trimming cut 0 bases from V and 2 bases from J; bases unmatched to any gene: 2. Looked up from germline, CDR1 is SGHNT and CDR2 is YYREEE (reference sequence). This CDR3 is built from 16 residues. This chain's CDR3 is CASSLGLAGAYNEQFF. The CDR3 nucleotides are TGTGCCAGCAGCTTGGGCCTAGCGGGAGCCTACAATGAGCAGTTCTTC.

The chain carries TRBV18 and TRBJ2-1; 10 positions match TRBD2. This CDR3 has 14 residues. CDR1 KGHSH and CDR2 LQKENI come from the germline V gene. The V and J ends lost 1 base and 10 bases, in that order; junction bases with no gene match: 4. The CDR3 nucleotides are TGTGCCAGCTCACCACTTCTAGCGGGGGCAGAGCAGTTCTTC. Protein product: CASSPLLAGAEQFF.

The count of this clone is one. J is TRBJ1-1 and V is TRBV9, with a tentative D call TRBD1 (5 bases). Trimming left V 0 bases short and J 5 bases short, with 17 bases between. The V gene's germline CDR1 is SGDLS and CDR2 YYNGEE. The CDR3 is made up of 16 amino acids. CDR3 nucleotides: TGTGCCAGCAGCGTAGGAGGAGGGGTTCTTCGGACTGAAGCTTTCTTT. As protein: CASSVGGGVLRTEAFF.

Regarding this clone: At one boundary the junction diverges from the germline segment, which might be a read error. The chain employs TRBV5-6 and TRBJ2-3, with D perhaps matching TRBD1 (6 bases). The CDR3 is 11 residues long. Germline V gene lookup returns CDR1 SGHDT and CDR2 YYEEEE. The CDR3 DNA sequence: TGTACCAGCAGCACCGGGACACAGCAGTATTTT. Protein: CTSSTGTQQYF.

The table lists this clone with a few counts. The chain links TRBV30 to TRBJ1-4; D is uncertain. CDR3 size: 14 residues. V lost 1 base to trimming and J lost 2 bases, with 8 bases between them. The germline V gene encodes CDR1 GTSNPN and CDR2 SVGIG (reference sequence). Here the CDR3 reads CAWSASWTNEKLFF. CDR3 in DNA: TGTGCCTGGAGTGCCTCATGGACTAATGAAAAACTGTTTTTT. Complete variable domain (other parts from reference TRBV30 and TRBJ1-4): SQTIHQWPATLVQPVGSPLSLECTVEGTSNPNLYWYRQAAGRGLQLLFYSVGIGQISSEVPQNLSASRPQDRQFILSSKKLLLSDSGFYLCAWSASWTNEKLFFGSGTQLSVL.

The chain couples TRBV10-2 to TRBJ1-2; D is perhaps TRBD1 (5 bases). The V gene's germline CDR1 is WSHSY and CDR2 SAAADI. The CDR3 is 13 residues long. V lost 4 bases, J lost 6 bases, and 12 bases lay in between. In DNA form, the CDR3 reads TGCGCCAGCAGTGGGCTGGGGCGGAATGGCTACACCTTC. This sequence encodes CASSGLGRNGYTF.

This chain links TRBV7-9 with TRBJ1-3; TRBD1 agrees at 7 bases. The junction had 1 base not matched to a gene; V was cut back by 2 bases and J by 0 bases. Per the germline V gene, CDR1 is SEHNR and CDR2 is FQNEAQ (reference sequence). The CDR3 sequence is 15 residues long. Here the CDR3 reads CASSLTGDSGNTIYF. For the CDR3, the DNA is TGTGCCAGCAGCTTAACAGGGGACTCTGGAAACACCATATATTTT. Full variable domain (remainder filled in from reference TRBV7-9 and TRBJ1-3): DTGVSQNPRHKITKRGQNVTFRCDPISEHNRLYWYRQTLGQGPEFLTYFQNEAQLEKSRLLSDRFSAERPKGSFSTLEIQRTEQGDSAMYLCASSLTGDSGNTIYFGEGSWLTVV.

This clone was recorded only once. The chain links TRBV2 to TRBJ1-2; the match to TRBD1 covers 9 bases. Unmatched junction bases numbered 9, after V lost 5 bases and J lost 8 bases. From germline, CDR1 is SNHLY and CDR2 FYNNEI. This CDR3 comprises 14 residues. CDR3 DNA: TGTGCCAGCAGTCATCCCGGGACAGGGTTCGGCTACACCTTC. The encoded protein is CASSHPGTGFGYTF.

The V gene is TRBV19, the J gene TRBJ2-1; perhaps TRBD1 as D (6 bases). There are 14 residues in the CDR3. Deletions cut 5 bases from V and 8 bases from J, with 16 bases between. Per germline, CDR1 LNHDA and CDR2 SQIVND (reference sequence). The CDR3 region is CASSYLRDIDEQFF. The CDR3, as DNA: TGTGCCAGTAGTTACCTCCGGGACATAGATGAGCAGTTCTTC.

V is TRBV28 and J is TRBJ2-7; weak D call: TRBD1 (5 bases). The CDR3 length is 13 residues. Looked up from germline, CDR1 is MDHEN and CDR2 is SYDVKM. V lost 6 bases, J lost 1 base, and 10 bases lay in between. CDR3 region: CASRVQGSYEQYF. The CDR3 region has the DNA TGTGCCAGCAGGGTTCAGGGTTCCTACGAGCAGTACTTC.

The V and J genes are TRBV28 and TRBJ2-5; a possible D gene is TRBD1 (6 bases). There are 13 residues in the CDR3. The germline V and J ends were trimmed by 8 bases and 3 bases, with 13 bases remaining between them. Germline-derived CDR1 and CDR2 are MDHEN and SYDVKM. The CDR3 DNA is TGTGCCAGCGCGGCACAGGGTAAAGAGACCCAGTACTTC. The encoded protein is CASAAQGKETQYF.

The CDR3 coding sequence is TGTGCCAGCAGCTTAGACGGGCCTTTGGATACGCAGTATTTT. It translates to CASSLDGPLDTQYF. V usage is TRBV11-2 and J usage is TRBJ2-3; D ambiguous. V was clipped by 0 bases and J by 6 bases, with 10 bases between them. Germline-derived CDR1 and CDR2 are SGHAT and FQNNGV. The length of the CDR3 is 14 residues. The full variable domain, rest sourced from reference TRBV11-2 and TRBJ2-3, is EAGVAQSPRYKIIEKRQSVAFWCNPISGHATLYWYQQILGQGPKLLIQFQNNGVVDDSQLPKDRFSAERLKGVDSTLKIQPAKLEDSAVYLCASSLDGPLDTQYFGPGTRLTVL.

The rearrangement links TRBV30 to TRBJ1-5; 11 bases are a match to TRBD1. Trimming removed 4 bases from V and 6 bases from J; junction bases left unmatched: 5. The germline V gene encodes CDR1 GTSNPN and CDR2 SVGIG (reference sequence). The CDR3 spans 14 residues. The CDR3 bases are TGTGCCTGGACAGGGACAGGGGGAGGTCAGCCCCAGCATTTT. It codes for CAWTGTGGGQPQHF.

The J gene is TRBJ1-5, the V gene TRBV28; 9 positions agree with TRBD1. Germline CDR1 and CDR2: MDHEN and SYDVKM. This CDR3 has 14 residues. Losses at the gene ends were 3 bases for V and 7 bases for J; bases not matched to a gene: 4. CDR3 sequence reads: CASSLTGGRQPQHF. DNA of the CDR3: TGTGCCAGCAGTTTGACAGGGGGTAGGCAGCCCCAGCATTTT.

The CDR3 loop reads CASSYGDGYEQYF. The CDR3 nucleotides read TGTGCCAGCAGCTACGGAGACGGCTACGAGCAGTACTTC. The chain employs TRBV14 and TRBJ2-7; D uncertain. CDR1 and CDR2 (germline): SGHDN, FVKESK. The CDR3 extends over 13 amino acids. Trimming left V 5 bases short and J 3 bases short, with 11 bases between.

V gene TRBV2 combines with J gene TRBJ2-1, with D maybe TRBD2 (6 bases). This CDR3 spans 11 amino acids. The V end was cut by 8 bases, the J end by 7 bases, with 9 bases between. Germline V gene lookup returns CDR1 SNHLY and CDR2 FYNNEI. This chain's CDR3 is CASRLANEQFF. The CDR3 DNA reads TGTGCCAGCCGTCTAGCGAATGAGCAGTTCTTC.

This clone has only a few counts. The J gene is TRBJ2-5, the V gene TRBV6-5, with a tentative D call TRBD2 (6 bases). From germline, CDR1 is MNHEY and CDR2 SVGAGI. V dropped 0 bases and J dropped 1 base, with 9 bases sitting between them. The length of the CDR3 is 15 residues. The CDR3 loop reads CASSYSGRGQETQYF. DNA for the CDR3: TGTGCCAGCAGTTACTCGGGGCGGGGCCAAGAGACCCAGTACTTC.

Comment on this clone: The junction differs from germline at one of its ends, possibly a read error. The chain uses TRBV15 and TRBJ2-2; the D gene is possibly TRBD1 (6 bases). Germline CDR1 and CDR2: LNHNV and YYDKDF (reference sequence). This CDR3 region has 14 residues. CDR3 in DNA: TGTGCCACCAGAGGGGTAGGGGACACCGGGGAACTGTTTTTT. It yields the protein CATRGVGDTGELFF.

The V gene is TRBV5-1, the J gene TRBJ1-1, with unresolved D. V was clipped by 3 bases and J by 1 base, with 13 bases between them. From germline, CDR1 is SGHRS and CDR2 YFSETQ. The CDR3 contains 15 residues. CDR3 amino acids: CASSSYGFPNTEAFF. DNA of the CDR3: TGCGCCAGCAGCTCGTACGGATTCCCGAACACTGAAGCTTTCTTT. Complete variable domain (other parts from reference TRBV5-1 and TRBJ1-1): KAGVTQTPRYLIKTRGQQVTLSCSPISGHRSVSWYQQTPGQGLQFLFEYFSETQRNKGNFPGRFSGRQFSNSRSEMNVSTLELGDSALYLCASSSYGFPNTEAFFGQGTRLTVV.